The 8 T cell receptor beta chains in this list originate from one sample, sequenced in a study of shared clonotypes between healthy human individuals. TCRdb's table, derived via immunoSEQ multiplex PCR, lists solely in-frame clones and lacks some. The sample has a few million clones; 85% to 95% are singletons. Terminally differentiated effector memory CD45RA+ cells were excluded by CCR7 positive selection of CD45RO-negative cells. The sequencing input was naive CD8+ T cells from PBMCs. The receptors derive from a man younger than 35 in good health. Some clones in this sample may be carry-over from other donors' samples.

In the case of this clone: The sample contains more than one DNA sequence encoding this CDR3. This sequence joins TRBV29-1 and TRBJ2-7, with TRBD2 matching over 8 bases. From germline, CDR1 is SQVTM and CDR2 ANQGSEA. The junction had 4 bases not matched to a gene; V was cut back by 6 bases and J by 0 bases. This CDR3 spans 13 amino acids. The CDR3 coding sequence is TGCAGCGTCCGGGGGGGGAGCTCCTACGAGCAGTACTTC. This translates into CSVRGGSSYEQYF.

This chain joins TRBV7-8 and TRBJ2-3; D is uncertain. CDR1 is SGHVS and CDR2 is FQNEAQ in the germline V gene. Trimming shortened V by 1 base and J by 4 bases, and 15 bases separated the two germline ends. The CDR3 extends over 16 amino acids. CDR3 region: CASSLGFPAIADTQYF. The CDR3 DNA is TGTGCCAGCAGCTTAGGTTTTCCGGCGATCGCAGATACGCAGTATTTT.

This chain links TRBV5-4 with TRBJ1-2; the D is unclear. The V gene lost 7 bases and the J gene lost 4 bases, with 14 bases spanning the gap. Germline CDR1 is SGHNT and CDR2 is YYREEE (reference sequence). The CDR3 spans 13 residues. CDR3 loop: CASLESGAYGYTF. CDR3 DNA sequence: TGTGCCAGCCTCGAAAGTGGTGCCTATGGCTACACCTTC. Based on the CDR3 plus reference TRBV5-4 and TRBJ1-2, the full variable domain is ETGVTQSPTHLIKTRGQQVTLRCSSQSGHNTVSWYQQALGQGPQFIFQYYREEENGRGNFPPRFSGLQFPNYSSELNVNALELDDSALYLCASLESGAYGYTFGSGTRLTVV.

The chain carries TRBV5-1 and TRBJ2-7; no clear D. Germline assignment: CDR1 SGHRS and CDR2 YFSETQ. V lost 5 bases and J 4 bases, leaving 13 bases between the germline ends. The CDR3 contains 13 residues. CDR3 protein: CASRLSTLYEQYF. For the CDR3, the DNA is TGCGCCAGCAGACTCTCCACCTTATACGAGCAGTACTTC.

The CDR3 DNA is TGTGCCAGCAGTTTGATACTAGCGGATGGCACCGGGGAGCTGTTTTTT. Its translation: CASSLILADGTGELFF. The chain has TRBV27 and TRBJ2-2; TRBD2 matches at 8 bases. The V gene's germline CDR1 is MNHEY and CDR2 SMNVEV (reference sequence). This CDR3 is 16 amino acids long. J lost 4 bases, V lost 3 bases, and 7 bases had no gene match.

The V call is TRBV4-2, the J call TRBJ2-7; a possible D gene is TRBD1 (5 bases). Trimming shortened V by 1 base and J by 2 bases, and 12 bases separated the two germline ends. Germline CDR1 reads LGHNA; CDR2 reads YNFKEQ. The CDR3 sequence is 15 residues long. The CDR3 here is CASSQAKGSAYEQYF. Here the CDR3 DNA reads TGTGCCAGCAGCCAAGCTAAGGGGTCCGCCTACGAGCAGTACTTC.

This chain uses TRBV29-1 with TRBJ2-1, with TRBD1 matching 12 bases. Per the germline V gene, CDR1 is SQVTM and CDR2 is ANQGSEA. The ends lost 3 bases at V and 7 bases at J; junction bases unmatched: 7. This CDR3 is built from 15 residues. The CDR3 region has the DNA TGCAGCGTTGATGGGGGACAGGGGGCCTTAAATGAGCAGTTCTTC. This translates into CSVDGGQGALNEQFF.

This sequence joins TRBV7-9 and TRBJ1-5; the match to TRBD1 covers 8 bases. Germline values: CDR1 SEHNR, CDR2 FQNEAQ (reference sequence). With 5 bases clipped from V and 4 bases from J, the junction kept 1 base outside the gene matches. This CDR3 is 13 amino acids long. The CDR3 sequence is CASSQGANQPQHF. The DNA of the CDR3 is TGTGCCAGCAGCCAGGGGGCAAATCAGCCCCAGCATTTT.